These 21 T cell receptor beta chains originate from one sample sequenced in a study of cytomegalovirus exposure and HLA in healthy donors. The PCR made use of 60 Vbeta and 13 Jbeta primers. Libraries were prepared by immunoSEQ multiplex PCR; TCRdb keeps only in-frame clonotypes and omits some of them. The table shows roughly 240,000 clones, with over 75% occurring only once. Sequencing used PBMCs. These receptors were collected from a boy younger than 18 in good health and CMV-seronegative.

The chain uses TRBV6-5 and TRBJ1-3, with TRBD1 as a possible D gene (6 bases). The V gene's germline CDR1 is MNHEY and CDR2 SVGAGI. Trimming left V 7 bases short and J 0 bases short, with 10 bases between. The CDR3 is 14 amino acids. CDR3 sequence: CASTTGISGNTIYF. CDR3 nucleotide sequence: TGTGCCAGCACCACAGGGATCTCTGGAAACACCATATATTTT.

As regards this clone: The junction shows a germline mismatch at one end, possibly a read error. The chain employs TRBV5-1 and TRBJ2-3, with a possible D match to TRBD2 (5 bases). Germline CDR1 reads SGHRS; CDR2 reads YFSETQ. The CDR3 length is 10 residues. CDR3 in amino acids: CASRGLSLFF. In DNA, the CDR3 is TGCGCCAGCAGAGGACTGTCATTATTTTTT.

CDR3 amino acids: CASTTGAPYEQYF. The CDR3 DNA reads TGTGCCAGCACTACAGGGGCCCCCTACGAGCAGTACTTC. The rearrangement uses TRBV6-1 and TRBJ2-7, with TRBD1 identical over 7 bases. The trim removed 7 bases at V and 2 bases at J, leaving 5 bases unmatched. The CDR3 is 13 amino acids. Germline CDR1 reads MNHNS; CDR2 reads SASEGT.

CDR3 DNA sequence: TGTGCCAGTAGTATCGACAGGGACGCCGGGGAGCTGTTTTTT. Translated: CASSIDRDAGELFF. J is TRBJ2-2 and V is TRBV19; 7 nucleotides align to TRBD1. The V segment lost 3 bases and the J segment 6 bases; nucleotides outside the gene matches: 4. CDR3 size: 14 residues. Per the germline V gene, CDR1 is LNHDA and CDR2 is SQIVND (reference sequence).

The CDR3 region has the DNA TGTGCCAGCAGTGACTCGGGAACGACAGGGGGAAAGGGCTACACCTTC. Protein sequence: CASSDSGTTGGKGYTF. The chain uses TRBV6-4 and TRBJ1-2, with 9 bases aligning to TRBD1. CDR1 is MRHNA, CDR2 SNTAGT, per germline. The CDR3 spans 16 residues. V lost 0 bases, J lost 8 bases, and 10 bases stayed unmatched.

This clone showed up just a few times. The J gene is TRBJ2-2, the V gene TRBV2; a possible D gene is TRBD1 (6 bases). In germline, CDR1 is SNHLY, CDR2 FYNNEI. Trimming removed 3 bases at V and 13 bases at J, with 15 bases between. The CDR3 spans 13 residues. The CDR3 sequence is CASSESGAGGLFF. The CDR3 DNA follows: TGTGCCAGCAGTGAGTCAGGGGCTGGAGGGCTGTTTTTT. Variable domain in full (rest from reference TRBV2 and TRBJ2-2): EPEVTQTPSHQVTQMGQEVILRCVPISNHLYFYWYRQILGQKVEFLVSFYNNEISEKSEIFDDQFSVERPDGSNFTLKIRSTKLEDSAMYFCASSESGAGGLFFGEGSRLTVL.

There are a few counts of this clone. The chain combines TRBV7-9 with TRBJ2-3; perhaps TRBD1 as D (6 bases). V lost 7 bases and J lost 1, with 18 bases in between. The CDR3 runs to 16 residues. The germline CDR1 and CDR2 sequences are SEHNR and FQNEAQ (reference sequence). The CDR3 region is CASNLKRWGRTDTQYF. In DNA form, the CDR3 reads TGTGCCAGCAACCTTAAGAGGTGGGGGCGCACAGATACGCAGTATTTT.

The J gene is TRBJ1-6, the V gene TRBV25-1, with D unclear. The CDR3 contains 13 residues. V was clipped by 7 bases and J by 4 bases, with 8 bases between them. Germline V lookup: CDR1 MGHDK, CDR2 SYGVNS. The CDR3 loop reads CASTGLYNSPLHF. CDR3 nucleotides: TGTGCCAGCACTGGACTGTATAATTCACCCCTCCACTTT. The variable domain in full, with the rest retrieved from reference TRBV25-1 and TRBJ1-6, is EADIYQTPRYLVIGTGKKITLECSQTMGHDKMYWYQQDPGMELHLIHYSYGVNSTEKGDLSSESTVSRIRTEHFPLTLESARPSHTSQYLCASTGLYNSPLHFGNGTRLTVT.

The chain joins TRBV27 to TRBJ2-7, with D maybe TRBD2 (6 bases). The CDR3 contains 14 residues. Germline V gene lookup returns CDR1 MNHEY and CDR2 SMNVEV (reference sequence). V was pared by 5 bases and J by 6 bases, with 17 bases between. DNA of the CDR3: TGTGCCAGCAGTATGGTTCTGGAGGGAGGCGAGCAGTACTTC. Translating gives CASSMVLEGGEQYF.

V and J are TRBV29-1 and TRBJ2-1; 16 bases are shared with TRBD2. With V trimmed by 5 bases and J by 9 bases, 4 bases remained unmatched. This CDR3 spans 14 amino acids. From germline, CDR1 is SQVTM and CDR2 ANQGSEA. The CDR3 DNA reads TGCAGCGTTAGGGGGACTAGCGGGAGGGGTGAGCAGTTCTTC. Protein: CSVRGTSGRGEQFF.

In this sample, this clone turned up a few times. This chain links TRBV7-6 with TRBJ1-1, with D hard to call. Germline assignment: CDR1 SGHVS and CDR2 FNYEAQ. This CDR3 has 14 residues. Trimming removed 6 bases from V and 3 bases from J, with 14 bases in between. DNA for the CDR3: TGTGCCAGCAGTATTCAGGAGAGGGACACTGAAGCTTTCTTT. This encodes CASSIQERDTEAFF.

This sequence joins TRBV10-2 and TRBJ2-1, with D tentatively TRBD2 (5 bases). V lost 7 bases, J lost 0 bases, and 13 bases lay in between. The CDR3 spans 15 residues. Germline CDR1 and CDR2: WSHSY and SAAADI. CDR3 amino acids: CASILQRGSYNEQFF. The CDR3 DNA reads TGCGCCAGCATCCTCCAACGGGGCTCCTACAATGAGCAGTTCTTC.

V is TRBV27 and J is TRBJ2-1; perhaps TRBD1 as D (6 bases). Germline values: CDR1 MNHEY, CDR2 SMNVEV (reference sequence). Trimming shortened V by 6 bases and J by 14 bases, and 20 bases separated the two germline ends. This CDR3 contains 13 residues. CDR3 in DNA: TGTGCCAGCAGCCAGACCCGCAGGGGAACGGAGTTCTTC. Amino acids: CASSQTRRGTEFF.

V and J are TRBV20-1 and TRBJ1-1; possible D gene TRBD1, 5 bases. Trimming took 6 bases from V and 0 from J, leaving 5 bases between them. The CDR3 contains 11 residues. Germline lookup yields CDR1 DFQATT and CDR2 SNEGSKA (reference sequence). The CDR3 loop reads CSADMNTEAFF. CDR3 nucleotide sequence: TGCAGTGCGGACATGAACACTGAAGCTTTCTTT.

The chain links TRBV5-4 to TRBJ1-4; TRBD1 aligns across 8 bases. This CDR3 spans 14 amino acids. V shed 3 bases and J 4 bases; nucleotides not matched to a gene: 2. Germline V gene lookup returns CDR1 SGHNT and CDR2 YYREEE (reference sequence). CDR3 bases: TGTGCCAGCAGCTCGGGACAGGTTAATGAAAAACTGTTTTTT. Encoded protein: CASSSGQVNEKLFF.

The chain joins TRBV27 to TRBJ1-1, with D maybe TRBD1 (5 bases). The CDR3 consists of 11 residues. Germline CDR1 is MNHEY and CDR2 is SMNVEV (reference sequence). V was trimmed by 5 bases and J by 7 bases, leaving 8 bases between them. The CDR3 region is CASSPGGEAFF. The CDR3 DNA reads as TGTGCCAGCAGTCCGGGGGGTGAAGCTTTCTTT.

This chain uses TRBV7-6 with TRBJ2-7, with 11 positions matching TRBD2. Germline V gene lookup returns CDR1 SGHVS and CDR2 FNYEAQ. Losses at the gene ends were 0 bases for V and 2 bases for J; bases not matched to a gene: 12. The CDR3 has 19 amino acids. The CDR3 nucleotides are TGTGCCAGCAGCTTAGCGCGGGGGAGCCGACTAGCGGGACCCTACGAGCAGTACTTC. As protein: CASSLARGSRLAGPYEQYF.

This clone was observed a handful of times. V gene TRBV11-3 combines with J gene TRBJ1-4; D possibly corresponds to TRBD1 (6 bases). Germline-derived CDR1 and CDR2 are SGHNT and YENEEA. V lost 6 bases to trimming and J lost 4 bases, with 15 bases between them. There are 15 residues in the CDR3. The CDR3 nucleotides read TGTGCCAGCAGTTATTCAGGGGCCAGTAATGAAAAACTGTTTTTT. It specifies CASSYSGASNEKLFF. Filled out from reference TRBV11-3 and TRBJ1-4, the complete variable domain reads EAGVVQSPRYKIIEKKQPVAFWCNPISGHNTLYWYLQNLGQGPELLIRYENEEAVDDSQLPKDRFSAERLKGVDSTLKIQPAELGDSAVYLCASSYSGASNEKLFFGSGTQLSVL.

This clone was detected a few times. The rearrangement joins TRBV5-4 to TRBJ2-2, with 7 bases matching TRBD2. Per the germline V gene, CDR1 is SGHNT and CDR2 is YYREEE (reference sequence). This CDR3 is 18 amino acids long. V dropped 3 bases and J dropped 5; count of bases not matched to a gene: 16. The CDR3 DNA reads as TGTGCCAGCAGCTCTAGCGCGGGAGCGAGAATACGGACCGGGGAGCTGTTTTTT. Translation: CASSSSAGARIRTGELFF.

This sequence joins TRBV19 and TRBJ2-7; TRBD2 aligns across 8 bases. From germline, CDR1 is LNHDA and CDR2 SQIVND (reference sequence). V shed 6 bases and J 4 bases; nucleotides not matched to a gene: 8. The length of the CDR3 is 14 residues. The CDR3: CASRRRLASYEQYF. In DNA form, the CDR3 reads TGTGCCAGTAGGCGGCGACTAGCGTCGTACGAGCAGTACTTC.

CDR3 amino acids: CASSFSGDSYNEQFF. CDR3 coding DNA: TGTGCCAGCAGCTTTTCAGGGGACTCCTACAATGAGCAGTTCTTC. The chain recombines TRBV11-3 with TRBJ2-1; the D gene is possibly TRBD1 (6 bases). The germline V and J ends were trimmed by 3 bases and 0 bases, with 9 bases remaining between them. This CDR3 contains 15 residues. CDR1 SGHNT and CDR2 YENEEA come from the germline V gene.